Shown below are 26 T cell receptor beta chains from a single sample sequenced in a study of OX40 agonist ivuxolimab in advanced cancers. Sequencing used immunoSEQ multiplex PCR; TCRdb keeps in-frame clones, though not all of them. The sample gives 50,000 to 65,000 clones, 70% to 90% of which show up once; 0.69% is in the top ten. The material sequenced was CD4+ or CD8+ T cells sorted from blood, taken in a trial of the OX40 agonist ivuxolimab. Receptors originate from an adult with an advanced solid tumor such as melanoma, head and neck, liver or kidney cancer.

The chain joins TRBV29-1 to TRBJ2-3; D remains ambiguous. Trimming removed 4 bases at V and 2 bases at J, with 13 bases between. Per the germline V gene, CDR1 is SQVTM and CDR2 is ANQGSEA. The CDR3 covers 14 residues. The CDR3: CSVAIARDTDTQYF. The DNA for the CDR3 is TGCAGCGTTGCTATAGCTAGGGACACAGATACGCAGTATTTT.

This chain uses TRBV10-3 with TRBJ1-3, with D uncertain. Per germline, CDR1 ENHRY and CDR2 SYGVKD. Deletions cut 11 bases from V and 0 bases from J, with 14 bases between. The CDR3 loop spans 14 amino acids. Here the CDR3 reads CAVVQTDSGNTIYF. The CDR3 coding sequence is TGTGCCGTCGTCCAGACCGACTCTGGAAACACCATATATTTT.

The genes are TRBV7-6 and TRBJ2-5; possibly TRBD1 for D (6 bases). The DNA end is more similar to TRBJ2-7, so the J call may be wrong. The CDR3 is made up of 14 amino acids. Germline V CDR1 and CDR2: SGHVS, FNYEAQ. DNA for the CDR3: TGTGCCAGCAGCGAAGGGGGTAAGTTCAGCGAGCAGTACTTC. It is translated as CASSEGGKFSEQYF.

This clone was recorded a few times. The CDR3: CASSRGGNQPQHF. The CDR3 nucleotides are TGTGCCAGCTCCAGAGGAGGCAATCAGCCCCAGCATTTT. The chain couples TRBV2 to TRBJ1-5, with D unresolved. Per germline, CDR1 SNHLY and CDR2 FYNNEI. The length of the CDR3 is 13 residues. The V gene lost 8 bases and the J gene lost 2 bases, with 10 bases spanning the gap.

This clone showed up just a few times. This chain joins TRBV6-1 and TRBJ2-1; a possible D gene is TRBD1 (5 bases). The CDR3 is 13 amino acids. V was trimmed by 8 bases and J by 6 bases, leaving 14 bases between them. Germline V gene data show CDR1 as MNHNS and CDR2 as SASEGT. The DNA for the CDR3 is TGTGCCAGCGGGCAGGGAAAGGTCAATGAGCAGTTCTTC. It codes for CASGQGKVNEQFF.

J is TRBJ2-7 and V is TRBV7-9; D may be TRBD1 (6 bases). The CDR3 totals 14 residues. The V gene lost 3 bases and the J gene lost 2 bases, with 11 bases spanning the gap. From germline, CDR1 is SEHNR and CDR2 FQNEAQ (reference sequence). CDR3 loop: CASSFSRTAYEQYF. The CDR3, as DNA: TGTGCCAGCAGCTTTTCTCGGACAGCCTACGAGCAGTACTTC. Drawing the rest from reference TRBV7-9 and TRBJ2-7, the complete variable domain is DTGVSQNPRHKITKRGQNVTFRCDPISEHNRLYWYRQTLGQGPEFLTYFQNEAQLEKSRLLSDRFSAERPKGSFSTLEIQRTEQGDSAMYLCASSFSRTAYEQYFGPGTRLTVT.

CDR3 coding DNA: TGCGCCAGCAGTGTAGCGGTAGCCGAAGCTTTCTTT. This gives the protein CASSVAVAEAFF. The rearrangement links TRBV10-2 to TRBJ1-1; D is undetermined. This CDR3 spans 12 amino acids. Trimming shortened V by 4 bases and J by 8 bases, and 11 bases separated the two germline ends. Germline values: CDR1 WSHSY, CDR2 SAAADI.

Worth noting for this clone: The junction shows a germline mismatch at one end, possibly a read error. The chain couples TRBV6-1 to TRBJ1-1, with 7 nucleotides matching TRBD1. Germline values: CDR1 MNHNS, CDR2 SASEGT. This CDR3 is built from 11 residues. CDR3 DNA sequence: TGTACCAGGGGGGGGAACACTGAAGCTTTCTTT. This translates into CTRGGNTEAFF.

The J gene is TRBJ1-2, the V gene TRBV5-6; 12 nucleotides line up with TRBD1. This CDR3 spans 14 amino acids. The trim removed 3 bases at V and 7 bases at J, leaving 4 bases unmatched. Germline CDR1 and CDR2: SGHDT and YYEEEE. CDR3 bases: TGTGCCAGCAGCTGGGGACAGGGGGCCGGTGGCTACACCTTC. This encodes CASSWGQGAGGYTF.

The rearrangement links TRBV5-4 to TRBJ1-6, with a tentative D call TRBD1 (6 bases). V shed 2 bases and J shed 4 bases, with 16 bases lying between them. The CDR3 contains 17 residues. Germline CDR1 SGHNT, CDR2 YYREEE (reference sequence). The CDR3, as DNA: TGTGCCAGCAGCTTCGGGGGCTGGGGTCGGTATAATTCACCCCTCCACTTT. Its translation is CASSFGGWGRYNSPLHF.

This clone was found once. Other DNA variants within this sample encode the same CDR3. The chain employs TRBV6-1 and TRBJ2-7; 8 nucleotides line up with TRBD1. V gave up 6 bases and J gave up 1 base; unmatched junction bases: 5. The CDR3 runs to 14 residues. CDR1 and CDR2 from the germline V gene are MNHNS and SASEGT. CDR3 residues: CASSRQGTSYEQYF. The CDR3 region has the DNA TGTGCCAGCAGCCGACAGGGGACGTCCTACGAGCAGTACTTC.

The chain links TRBV5-1 to TRBJ1-1; 7 nucleotides match TRBD1. V shed 0 bases and J 1 base; nucleotides not matched to a gene: 3. Germline CDR1 SGHRS, CDR2 YFSETQ. This CDR3 has 15 amino acids. The CDR3 region has the DNA TGCGCCAGCAGCTTGGGAGGGACAGCGAACACTGAAGCTTTCTTT. Translating it yields CASSLGGTANTEAFF.

DNA of the CDR3: TGTGCCAGTAGTATTTCCCCCAAGGGGTCCAGCAATCAGCCCCAGCATTTT. Amino acids: CASSISPKGSSNQPQHF. J is TRBJ1-5 and V is TRBV19; a weak D match, TRBD1 (5 bases). The CDR3 extends over 17 amino acids. V was trimmed by 3 bases and J by 1 base, leaving 16 bases between them. Germline V gene data show CDR1 as LNHDA and CDR2 as SQIVND (reference sequence).

This chain connects TRBV5-4 to TRBJ2-1; 7 positions match TRBD2. This CDR3 has 15 amino acids. CDR1 is SGHNT, CDR2 YYREEE, per germline (reference sequence). V was clipped by 0 bases and J by 4 bases; unmatched bases: 4. This CDR3 reads CASSLGGGAYNEQFF. DNA for the CDR3: TGTGCCAGCAGCTTGGGCGGGGGAGCATACAATGAGCAGTTCTTC.

The V call is TRBV4-1, the J call TRBJ2-3; 9 positions match TRBD2. V was pared by 0 bases and J by 4 bases, with 8 bases of the junction left unmatched. Germline CDR1 reads MGHRA; CDR2 reads YSYEKL. CDR3 length equals 17 residues. This CDR3 reads CASSQDGAGGGADTQYF. The CDR3 DNA reads TGCGCCAGCAGCCAAGATGGAGCGGGGGGCGGGGCAGATACGCAGTATTTT.

The V gene is TRBV5-5, the J gene TRBJ1-4, with TRBD1 matching over 7 bases. CDR3 size: 13 residues. J lost 6 bases, V lost 5 bases, and 4 bases had no gene match. Germline loops: CDR1 SGHKS, CDR2 YYEKEE (reference sequence). CDR3 coding DNA: TGTGCCAGCAGAACCGGACAGGATGAAAAACTGTTTTTT. Its protein is CASRTGQDEKLFF.

The chain links TRBV15 to TRBJ2-5, with 8 positions matching TRBD1. CDR1 LNHNV and CDR2 YYDKDF come from the germline V gene (reference sequence). Germline trimming cut 8 bases from V and 0 bases from J; bases unmatched to any gene: 11. This CDR3 is built from 16 residues. The CDR3 DNA sequence: TGTGCCACCGCTCCTCCCACAGGGGGGTACCAAGAGACCCAGTACTTC. Translation: CATAPPTGGYQETQYF.

The chain uses TRBV2 and TRBJ2-5, with 10 bases fitting TRBD2. The CDR3 spans 15 residues. With V trimmed by 1 base and J by 5 bases, 4 bases remained unmatched. Germline CDR1 SNHLY, CDR2 FYNNEI. CDR3 region: CASSEGTSGGETQYF. CDR3 nucleotide sequence: TGTGCCAGCAGTGAAGGGACTAGCGGAGGGGAGACCCAGTACTTC.

The chain is built from TRBV5-1 and TRBJ1-1; a weak D match, TRBD1 (6 bases). Germline V lookup: CDR1 SGHRS, CDR2 YFSETQ. V gave up 0 bases and J gave up 5 bases, with 11 bases separating them. The CDR3 has 14 residues. The CDR3 region has the DNA TGCGCCAGCAGCTTGGAGGGGGGCCGAACTGAAGCTTTCTTT. It yields the protein CASSLEGGRTEAFF.

The J gene is TRBJ2-1, the V gene TRBV6-1; possible D gene TRBD1, 6 bases. Germline V gene lookup returns CDR1 MNHNS and CDR2 SASEGT. Trimming removed 11 bases from V and 6 bases from J, with 20 bases in between. The CDR3 contains 14 residues. The CDR3 nucleotides read TGTGCCGCCTCAAACAGGGCCGATACCAATGAGCAGTTCTTC. It translates to CAASNRADTNEQFF.

J is TRBJ2-7 and V is TRBV11-3, with 7 bases lining up with TRBD1. Germline CDR1 reads SGHNT; CDR2 reads YENEEA. This CDR3 comprises 14 residues. Trimming at V came to 6 bases and at J to 2 bases, leaving 7 bases not matched to a gene. DNA of the CDR3: TGTGCCAGCAGTCGACCGGGACAGACCTACGAGCAGTACTTC. It yields the protein CASSRPGQTYEQYF.

The chain uses TRBV2 and TRBJ2-4, with 13 positions matching TRBD2. The CDR3 loop spans 17 amino acids. Germline CDR1 SNHLY, CDR2 FYNNEI. V trimming: 2 bases; J trimming: 4 bases; junction bases outside the gene matches: 5. The CDR3 is CASSELGLAGAKNIQYF. The CDR3 DNA sequence: TGTGCCAGCAGTGAACTAGGACTAGCGGGGGCGAAAAACATTCAGTACTTC.

The CDR3 here is CASSREFNPSGNTIYF. CDR3 nucleotides: TGCGCCAGCAGCCGAGAGTTCAACCCCTCTGGAAACACCATATATTTT. The J gene is TRBJ1-3, the V gene TRBV4-1; D gene unclear. Trimming pared 4 bases from V and 0 bases from J, leaving 13 bases between. Germline V gene sequence: CDR1 MGHRA, CDR2 YSYEKL. This CDR3 has 16 amino acids.

V gene TRBV19 combines with J gene TRBJ1-5; 7 bases agree with TRBD1. This CDR3 has 13 amino acids. After removal of 5 bases from V and 5 bases from J, the junction contained 3 bases not matched to a gene. Germline loops: CDR1 LNHDA, CDR2 SQIVND (reference sequence). CDR3 protein: CASSFQGDQPQHF. CDR3 DNA: TGTGCCAGTAGTTTTCAGGGGGATCAGCCCCAGCATTTT.

This clone was observed a handful of times. The V and J genes are TRBV11-3 and TRBJ1-1; TRBD1 agrees at 8 bases. CDR1 is SGHNT, CDR2 YENEEA, per germline. The CDR3 length is 15 residues. V lost 5 bases, J lost 5 bases, and 10 bases stayed unmatched. The CDR3 nucleotides are TGTGCCAGCAGCATCCCTCAGGGGGCGGCGACTGAAGCTTTCTTT. This encodes CASSIPQGAATEAFF.

The chain is built from TRBV11-2 and TRBJ2-5; 10 bases align to TRBD2. The CDR3 totals 15 residues. Germline CDR1 and CDR2: SGHAT and FQNNGV. V lost 5 bases and J lost 6; bases outside the gene matches: 9. CDR3 region: CASSPEERGGKTQYF. The CDR3 DNA follows: TGTGCCAGCAGCCCTGAGGAGCGGGGGGGCAAGACCCAGTACTTC.